The sequence of this TCR beta chain was determined in a study of CD8+CD57+ T cells in acquired aplastic anemia. Overall study findings and caveats: Simpson's diversity of CD8+ cells was not significantly different in patients compared with controls. The number of CD8+ CDR3 sequences shared by patients and controls was twenty-nine.

In this sample, this clonotype turned up many times. The antigen is not known. Genomic DNA, the template, was used for profiling of the TCR beta VDJ and CDR3. TCRdb itself ran the reads through MiXCR, one entry per CDR3 protein. This sample has 150,000 to 200,000 distinct CDR3 sequences, with almost 50% found just once. Germline V gene sequence: CDR1 MNHNS, CDR2 SASEGT. The CDR3 spans 13 residues. Deletions cut 0 bases from V and 6 bases from J, with 9 bases between. Sequencing involved patients with CD8+CD57+ cell expansion previously shown by flow cytometry. All patients had severe acquired aplastic anemia.

The TCR comes from a human donor with aplastic anemia. The sample was sorted CD4+, CD8+, or CD8+CD57+ T cells (not recorded which) from PBMCs. The chain recombines TRBV6-1 with TRBJ2-7; possibly TRBD1 for D (6 bases). CDR3 amino acids: CASSEANRAEQYF. CDR3 DNA: TGTGCCAGCAGTGAAGCGAACAGGGCCGAGCAGTACTTC.